These T cell receptor beta chains were read from a single sample in a study of CD4 T cells in relation to SARS-CoV-2 and coronaviruses. Using immunoSEQ multiplex PCR, the repertoire was profiled, and TCRdb retains in-frame clones only, with some absent. The table shows about 64,000 clones, with about 95% occurring only once. The sequenced material came from naive CD4+ T cells from PBMCs. The receptors were sampled from a human donor in good health. The CDR3 runs from the conserved cysteine through the conserved F or W. D genes are given only for firm matches. Clone size is given for some rows only: seen once, a few or many times, or a class if the clone is expanded.

NA | TRBJ2-3 | NA | TRBV9 | TGTGCCAGCAGCGTAGCCGGGAGCACAGATACGCAGTATTTT | CASSVAGSTDTQYF
NA | TRBJ1-1 | NA | TRBV6-4 | TGTGCCAGCAGTCCTTCGGGGGGCCACACTGAAGCTTTCTTT | CASSPSGGHTEAFF
NA | TRBJ2-1 | NA | TRBV29-1 | TGCAGCGTTCCATCCCGGGGGCTAGCGGCTTACAATGAGCAGTTCTTC | CSVPSRGLAAYNEQFF
NA | TRBJ1-6 | NA | TRBV6-6 | TGTGCCAGCGGCGAGACGGACGATTCCTATAATTCACCCCTCCACTTT | CASGETDDSYNSPLHF
TRBD2 | TRBJ2-7 | NA | TRBV11-3 | TGTGCCAGCAGCTTAACTAGCGGGACCCGCTCCTACGAGCAGTACTTC | CASSLTSGTRSYEQYF
NA | TRBJ2-7 | NA | TRBV3-1/TRBV3-2 | TGTGCCAGCAGCCAAGGGGAGTCCAAAACCCGCGAGCAGTACTTC | CASSQGESKTREQYF
NA | TRBJ1-1 | NA | TRBV19 | TGTGCCAGTAGTAAAACAGGGTGGATGAACACTGAAGCTTTCTTT | CASSKTGWMNTEAFF
NA | TRBJ2-1 | once | TRBV4-2 | TGTGCCAGCAGCCAAGTGCTCCTCCCCGCCTACAATGAGCAGTTCTTC | CASSQVLLPAYNEQFF
NA | TRBJ1-2 | once | TRBV19 | TGTGCCAGTAGATTGAGGGGGGAGAACTATGGCTACACCTTC | CASRLRGENYGYTF
NA | TRBJ2-6 | NA | TRBV5-4 | TGTGCCAGCAGTCCGGGGGTGACTGGGGCCAACGTCCTGACTTTC | CASSPGVTGANVLTF
NA | TRBJ1-2 | once | TRBV28 | TGTGCCAGCAGTGTCTCAGCTAACTATGGCTACACCTTC | CASSVSANYGYTF
NA | TRBJ2-3 | NA | TRBV10-3 | TGTGCCACCCCGGGACTCCAAGCCATTTACACAGATACGCAGTATTTT | CATPGLQAIYTDTQYF
NA | TRBJ1-3 | NA | TRBV11-1 | TGTGCCAGCAGCATATCGGACGGATCTGGAAACACCATATATTTT | CASSISDGSGNTIYF
NA | TRBJ2-1 | NA | TRBV27 | TGTGCCAGCAGTTTAACGACGGGGAAGGATAAGCAGTTCTTC | CASSLTTGKDKQFF
TRBD1 | TRBJ2-7 | NA | TRBV30 | TGTGCCGGAGGACAGGGAACCTACGAGCAGTACTTC | CAGGQGTYEQYF
NA | TRBJ2-7 | NA | TRBV25-1 | TGTGCCAGCAGTGAATATTGGAGCGAGCAGTACTTC | CASSEYWSEQYF
TRBD1 | TRBJ1-1 | NA | TRBV7-9 | TGTGCCAGCAGCCCGGGACAGCCCGGGAGCGCTGAAGCTTTCTTT | CASSPGQPGSAEAFF
TRBD1 | TRBJ2-7 | NA | TRBV7-9 | TGTGCCAGCAGCTTACTCGGACAGGAGAGGAACGAGCAGTACTTC | CASSLLGQERNEQYF
NA | TRBJ2-3 | NA | TRBV19 | TGTGCCAGTAGTACCTCTAGCACAGATACGCAGTATTTT | CASSTSSTDTQYF
NA | TRBJ2-1 | NA | TRBV11-1 | TGTGCCAGCAGCCCCCAGGTAGCCAACTCCTACAATGAGCAGTTCTTC | CASSPQVANSYNEQFF
NA | TRBJ2-7 | once | TRBV12-3/TRBV12-4 | TGTGCCAGCAGTTTAGGAGTTTCCGAGCAGTACTTC | CASSLGVSEQYF
NA | TRBJ2-7 | NA | TRBV3-1/TRBV3-2 | TGTGCCAGCAGCCACTTGACAGGAAACGAGCAGTACTTC | CASSHLTGNEQYF
NA | TRBJ2-3 | NA | TRBV6-5 | TGTGCCAGCAGTCCAGGCCAAGGTACGCAGTATTTT | CASSPGQGTQYF
NA | TRBJ1-5 | NA | TRBV30 | TGTGCCTGGAGTGTAGGCGGGGGGTATAGCAATCAGCCCCAGCATTTT | CAWSVGGGYSNQPQHF
NA | TRBJ2-5 | NA | TRBV5-1 | TGCGCCAGCAGCTTGGTGGCAGCCCAAGAGACCCAGTACTTC | CASSLVAAQETQYF
NA | TRBJ1-2 | NA | TRBV18 | TGTGCCAGCTCACCAGACGAGGGGTTAGCTAACTATGGCTACACCTTC | CASSPDEGLANYGYTF
NA | TRBJ2-2 | NA | TRBV5-1 | TGCGCCAGCAGCCAGGAAGGGAACACCGGGGAGCTGTTTTTT | CASSQEGNTGELFF
TRBD1 | TRBJ1-1 | NA | TRBV19 | TGTGCCAGTAGCATGGACAGGGCGAACACTGAAGCTTTCTTT | CASSMDRANTEAFF
NA | TRBJ1-6 | NA | TRBV7-9 | TGTGCCAGCAGCTTGACAGGAGTTTCACCCCTCCACTTT | CASSLTGVSPLHF
TRBD1 | TRBJ2-7 | NA | TRBV6-1 | TGTGCCAGCAGTGAAGCGTGGACAGGTACCTACGAGCAGTACTTC | CASSEAWTGTYEQYF
TRBD1 | TRBJ1-6 | NA | TRBV5-1 | TGCGCCAGCAGAGGTACGGACAGGGGAAATTCACCCCTCCACTTT | CASRGTDRGNSPLHF
NA | TRBJ2-3 | NA | TRBV25-1 | TGTGCCAGCAGTCGGGGTAGACAGGATACGCAGTATTTT | CASSRGRQDTQYF
NA | TRBJ1-1 | NA | TRBV7-9 | TGTGCCAGCAGCTTAACAGCGATGAACACTGAAGCTTTCTTT | CASSLTAMNTEAFF
TRBD2 | TRBJ2-7 | NA | TRBV5-1 | TGCGCCAGCAGCTTTGGCGGGAGTATCTACGAGCAGTACTTC | CASSFGGSIYEQYF
TRBD1 | TRBJ2-6 | NA | TRBV27 | TGTGCCAGCAGTTTGAGGGGACAGGGTTTTATCTCCGGGGCCAACGTCCTGACTTTC | CASSLRGQGFISGANVLTF
NA | TRBJ2-7 | NA | TRBV5-1 | TGCGCCAGCAGCTTTCTACAAGGCTCCTACGAGCAGTACTTC | CASSFLQGSYEQYF